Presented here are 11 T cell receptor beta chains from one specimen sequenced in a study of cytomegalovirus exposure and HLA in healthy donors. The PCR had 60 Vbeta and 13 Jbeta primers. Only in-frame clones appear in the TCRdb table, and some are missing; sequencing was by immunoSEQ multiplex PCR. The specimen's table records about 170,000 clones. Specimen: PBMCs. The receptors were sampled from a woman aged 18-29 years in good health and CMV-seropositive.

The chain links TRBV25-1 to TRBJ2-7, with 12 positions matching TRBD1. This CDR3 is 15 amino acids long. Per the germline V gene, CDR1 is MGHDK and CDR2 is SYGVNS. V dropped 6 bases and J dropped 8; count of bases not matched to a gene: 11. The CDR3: CASRSDRDRGLQQYF. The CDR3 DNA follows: TGTGCCAGCAGATCCGACCGGGACAGGGGGCTTCAGCAGTACTTC.

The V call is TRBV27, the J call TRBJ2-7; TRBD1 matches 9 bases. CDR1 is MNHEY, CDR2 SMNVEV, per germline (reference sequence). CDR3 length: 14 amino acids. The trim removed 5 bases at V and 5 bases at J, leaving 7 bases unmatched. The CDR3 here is CASSQNRGRDEQYF. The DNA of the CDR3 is TGTGCCAGCAGTCAAAACAGGGGGCGCGACGAGCAGTACTTC.

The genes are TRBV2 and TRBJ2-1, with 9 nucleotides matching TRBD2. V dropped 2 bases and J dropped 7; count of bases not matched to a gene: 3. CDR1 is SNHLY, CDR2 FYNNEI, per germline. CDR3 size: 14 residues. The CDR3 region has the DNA TGTGCCAGCAGTGAATTAGCGGGGGAGAATGAGCAGTTCTTC. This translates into CASSELAGENEQFF.

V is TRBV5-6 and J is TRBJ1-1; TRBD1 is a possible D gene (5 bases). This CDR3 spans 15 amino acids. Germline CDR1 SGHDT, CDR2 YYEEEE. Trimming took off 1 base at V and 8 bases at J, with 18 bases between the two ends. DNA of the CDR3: TGTGCCAGCAGCTTGTGGAGGGGAAGGGGCCAAGAAGCTTTCTTT. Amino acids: CASSLWRGRGQEAFF.

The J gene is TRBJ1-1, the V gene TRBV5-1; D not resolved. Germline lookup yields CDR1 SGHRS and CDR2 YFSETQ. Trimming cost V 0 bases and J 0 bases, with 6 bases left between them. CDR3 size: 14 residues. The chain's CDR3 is CASSLDSMNTEAFF. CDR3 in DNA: TGCGCCAGCAGCTTGGACTCAATGAACACTGAAGCTTTCTTT.

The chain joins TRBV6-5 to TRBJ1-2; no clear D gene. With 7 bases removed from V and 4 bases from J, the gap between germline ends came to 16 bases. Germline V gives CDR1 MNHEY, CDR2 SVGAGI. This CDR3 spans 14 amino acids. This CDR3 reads CASIPGLRGYGYTF. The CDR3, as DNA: TGTGCCAGCATCCCGGGCCTTCGGGGCTATGGCTACACCTTC.

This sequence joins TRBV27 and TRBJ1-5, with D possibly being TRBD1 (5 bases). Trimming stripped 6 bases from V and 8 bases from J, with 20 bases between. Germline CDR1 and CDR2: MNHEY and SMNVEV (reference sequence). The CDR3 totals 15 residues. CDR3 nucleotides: TGTGCCAGCAGAGGTGGAGTATGGGGGGGTGAGCCCCAGCATTTT. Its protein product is CASRGGVWGGEPQHF.

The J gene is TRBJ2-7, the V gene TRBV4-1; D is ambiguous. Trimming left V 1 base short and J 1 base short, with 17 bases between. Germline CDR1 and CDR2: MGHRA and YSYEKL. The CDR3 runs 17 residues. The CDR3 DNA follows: TGCGCCAGCAGCCAAGGAGCGCTGGGTCTTGGTTCCTACGAGCAGTACTTC. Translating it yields CASSQGALGLGSYEQYF.

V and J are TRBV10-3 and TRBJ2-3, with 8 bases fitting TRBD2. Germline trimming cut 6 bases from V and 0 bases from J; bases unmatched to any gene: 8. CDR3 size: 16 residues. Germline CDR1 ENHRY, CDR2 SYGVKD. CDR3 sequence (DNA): TGTGCCATCAGCCAAAGCGGGGGTGCTAGCACAGATACGCAGTATTTT. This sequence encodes CAISQSGGASTDTQYF.

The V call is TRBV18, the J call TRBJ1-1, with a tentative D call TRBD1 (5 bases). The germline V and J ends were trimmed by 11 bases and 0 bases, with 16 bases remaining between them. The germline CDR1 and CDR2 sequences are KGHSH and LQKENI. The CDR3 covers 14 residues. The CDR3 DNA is TGTGCCGCTTCGGCCGCGGGGGTGAACACTGAAGCTTTCTTT. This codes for CAASAAGVNTEAFF. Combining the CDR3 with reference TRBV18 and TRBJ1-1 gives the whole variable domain NAGVMQNPRHLVRRRGQEARLRCSPMKGHSHVYWYRQLPEEGLKFMVYLQKENIIDESGMPKERFSAEFPKEGPSILRIQQVVRGDSAAYFCAASAAGVNTEAFFGQGTRLTVV.

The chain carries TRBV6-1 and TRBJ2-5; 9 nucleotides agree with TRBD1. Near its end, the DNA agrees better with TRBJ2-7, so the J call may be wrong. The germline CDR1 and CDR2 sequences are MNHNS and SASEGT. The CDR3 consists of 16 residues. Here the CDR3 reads CASSEMDGQGIYEQYF. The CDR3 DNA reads TGTGCCAGCAGTGAAATGGATGGACAGGGGATTTACGAGCAGTACTTC.